This TCR beta chain was profiled in a study of blood T cell repertoires in COVID-19. Study in general: T cells, B-cell-depleted T cells, or PBMCs supplied cDNA or gDNA.

Germline values: CDR1 KGHSH, CDR2 LQKENI. The CDR3 is made up of 17 amino acids. Trimming removed 1 base from V and 5 bases from J; junction bases left unmatched: 10. Clones were sequenced by immunoSEQ multiplex PCR, and TCRdb holds only the in-frame ones, with some missing. The table shows nearly 300,000 clones, with approximately 84% occurring only once. The sample taken for sequencing was peripheral blood. The genes are TRBV18 and TRBJ2-1; TRBD1 aligns across 8 bases. This clonotype was sampled from a human donor with COVID-19, enrolled during active disease. The donor label of this sample is uncertain. The CDR3 protein is CASSPRTGSGPDNEQFF. In DNA form, the CDR3 reads TGTGCCAGCTCACCACGGACAGGGAGTGGGCCGGACAATGAGCAGTTCTTC.